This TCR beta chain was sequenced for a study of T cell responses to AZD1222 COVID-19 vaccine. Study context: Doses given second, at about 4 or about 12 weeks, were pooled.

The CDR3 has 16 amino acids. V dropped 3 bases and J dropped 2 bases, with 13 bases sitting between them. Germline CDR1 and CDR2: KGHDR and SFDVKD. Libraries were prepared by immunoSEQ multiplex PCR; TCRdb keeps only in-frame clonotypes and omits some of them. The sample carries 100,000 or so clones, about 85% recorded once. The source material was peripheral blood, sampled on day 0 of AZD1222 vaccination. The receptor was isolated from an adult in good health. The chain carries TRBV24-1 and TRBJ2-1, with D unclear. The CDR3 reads CATSDEEGKAYNEQFF. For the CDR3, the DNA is TGTGCCACCAGTGATGAGGAAGGGAAGGCCTACAATGAGCAGTTCTTC.